This TCR beta chain was retrieved from a study of T cell repertoires in cytomegalovirus infection. For the study at large: Indications of both CMV infection and matching HLA type were provided by public TCR beta signatures.

CDR3 length: 12 residues. Germline CDR1 KGHDR, CDR2 SFDVKD. A remark on this clonotype: As yet, its antigen is unknown. One end of the junction is discordant with germline, which a read error may explain.

Study-wide findings and caveats: HLA-C-restricted CMV clonotypes gave the most frequent clonotype in two of eight donors.

Using its own MiXCR run on the reads, TCRdb lists one record per CDR3 protein. This table holds roughly 600,000 distinct CDR3 sequences, roughly 26% found once. The rearrangement uses TRBV24-1 and TRBJ2-1; the D is unclear. Sequenced input: CD8+ T cells from PBMCs. The receptor comes from a human donor in good health (CMV status not recorded). Some clones in this sample may be carry-over from other donors' samples. This chain's CDR3 is CATSDSGFEHFF. In DNA form, the CDR3 reads TGTGCCACCAGTGATTCGGGCTTTGAGCATTTCTTC.